Listed below are T cell receptor beta chains from one sample, sequenced in a study of cytomegalovirus exposure and HLA in healthy donors. The repertoire was sequenced with immunoSEQ multiplex PCR; TCRdb's copy has only in-frame clones and lacks some. The sample holds around 53,000 clones. The sequenced sample was PBMCs. Every receptor here comes from a male donor in good health and CMV-seropositive. Both conserved end residues are part of each CDR3. Each record gives: V gene, J gene, D gene, CDR3 length, CDR3 protein, CDR3 DNA. The D gene is left open where the match is weak.

TRBV6-4	TRBJ1-6	NA	13	CASSVSGVSPLHF	TGTGCCAGCAGTGTATCAGGGGTTTCACCCCTCCACTTT
TRBV19	TRBJ1-6	NA	15	CASSNLTGRGSPLHF	TGTGCCAGTAGTAACCTAACAGGGAGAGGCTCACCCCTCCACTTT
TRBV5-1	TRBJ1-3	TRBD1	19	CASSSTGTGVPRSGNTIYF	TGCGCCAGCAGCTCAACCGGGACAGGGGTACCTCGCTCTGGAAACACCATATATTTT
TRBV11-2	TRBJ2-5	NA	15	CASSSISNVHWEQYF	TGTGCCAGCAGCTCCATATCGAATGTTCATTGGGAGCAGTACTTC
TRBV5-6	TRBJ2-3	NA	12	CASAQGRNTQYF	TGTGCCAGCGCCCAAGGGAGGAATACGCAGTATTTT
TRBV4-2	TRBJ1-1	NA	14	CASSPRGGGTEAFF	TGTGCCAGCAGCCCGAGGGGCGGGGGCACTGAAGCTTTCTTT
TRBV7-2	TRBJ1-1	TRBD1	14	CASSAQGGSTEAFF	TGTGCCAGCAGCGCACAGGGGGGATCCACTGAAGCTTTCTTT
TRBV7-9	TRBJ2-3	NA	15	CASSLDSSFTDTQYF	TGTGCCAGCAGCTTAGATAGCTCCTTTACAGATACGCAGTATTTT
TRBV30	TRBJ1-6	TRBD1	15	CAWDRDPGGGFPLHF	TGTGCCTGGGACCGGGACCCAGGGGGTGGATTCCCCCTCCACTTT
TRBV30	TRBJ2-7	NA	16	CALETHPGIRSYEQYF	TGTGCCTTAGAAACTCACCCCGGGATCCGCTCCTACGAGCAGTACTTC
TRBV27	TRBJ2-7	NA	12	CASSSLGFEQYF	TGTGCCAGCAGTTCGTTGGGCTTCGAGCAGTACTTC
TRBV5-1	TRBJ1-1	TRBD1	14	CASTTGEAFTEAFF	TGCGCCAGCACGACAGGGGAAGCATTCACTGAAGCTTTCTTT
TRBV5-6	TRBJ1-2	NA	15	CASSLGPVPYYGYTF	TGTGCCAGCAGCTTGGGGCCCGTACCTTACTATGGCTACACCTTC
TRBV5-4	TRBJ2-5	NA	11	CASSQQETQYF	TGTGCCAGCAGCCAACAAGAGACCCAGTACTTC
TRBV5-6	TRBJ1-3	NA	12	CASSLDSLTIYF	TGTGCCAGCAGCTTGGATAGCCTCACCATATATTTT
TRBV9	TRBJ1-2	NA	14	CASSVDSGIYGYTF	TGTGCCAGCAGCGTAGACTCAGGAATCTATGGCTACACCTTC
TRBV4-3	TRBJ1-6	TRBD1	19	CASSQVWTGVASYNSPLHF	TGCGCCAGCAGCCAAGTGTGGACAGGGGTGGCCTCCTATAATTCACCCCTCCACTTT